This TCR beta chain was recorded in a study of shared clonotypes between healthy human individuals. This CDR3 is built from 13 residues. Germline CDR1 MDHEN, CDR2 SYDVKM. The V end was cut by 2 bases, the J end by 8 bases, with 12 bases between. In regard to this clone: Its antigen remains unidentified.

CD45RA+ naive and CD45RA-negative memory subsets were separated from CD4+ cells. Whole-study findings and limits: Clonotypes which were not shared had lower generation probabilities than clonotypes that all four donors shared. Tissues were not sampled, only blood, and their repertoires likely differ. Rarefaction exposed incomplete sorted-subset sequencing despite large depth.

Generated by immunoSEQ multiplex PCR, the TCRdb table keeps only in-frame clones and is missing some. This sample has 2.3 million or so clones; just over 90% occur once, and the top ten carry under 0.45%. The receptor's source is a man younger than 30 in good health. Some clones in this sample may be carry-over from other donors' samples. This rearrangement joins TRBV28 to TRBJ1-2; tentatively, D is TRBD1 (6 bases). The sample comprised naive CD4+ T cells from PBMCs. Indicated subset: CD45RA+ positively selected. The DNA for the CDR3 is TGTGCCAGCAGTTTACCGGGGGCGGAGGGCTACACCTTC. This sequence encodes CASSLPGAEGYTF.